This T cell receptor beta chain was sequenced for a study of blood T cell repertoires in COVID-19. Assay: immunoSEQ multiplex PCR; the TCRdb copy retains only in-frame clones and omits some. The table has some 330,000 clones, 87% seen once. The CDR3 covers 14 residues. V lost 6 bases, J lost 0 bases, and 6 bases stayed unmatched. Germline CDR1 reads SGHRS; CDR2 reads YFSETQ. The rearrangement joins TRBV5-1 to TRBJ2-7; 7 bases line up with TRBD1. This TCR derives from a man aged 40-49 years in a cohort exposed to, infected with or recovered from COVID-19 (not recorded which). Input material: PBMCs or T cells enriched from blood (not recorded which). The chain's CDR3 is CASKQGYNSYEQYF. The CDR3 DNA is TGCGCCAGCAAACAGGGGTATAACTCCTACGAGCAGTACTTC. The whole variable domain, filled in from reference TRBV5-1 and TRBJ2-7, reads KAGVTQTPRYLIKTRGQQVTLSCSPISGHRSVSWYQQTPGQGLQFLFEYFSETQRNKGNFPGRFSGRQFSNSRSEMNVSTLELGDSALYLCASKQGYNSYEQYFGPGTRLTVT.